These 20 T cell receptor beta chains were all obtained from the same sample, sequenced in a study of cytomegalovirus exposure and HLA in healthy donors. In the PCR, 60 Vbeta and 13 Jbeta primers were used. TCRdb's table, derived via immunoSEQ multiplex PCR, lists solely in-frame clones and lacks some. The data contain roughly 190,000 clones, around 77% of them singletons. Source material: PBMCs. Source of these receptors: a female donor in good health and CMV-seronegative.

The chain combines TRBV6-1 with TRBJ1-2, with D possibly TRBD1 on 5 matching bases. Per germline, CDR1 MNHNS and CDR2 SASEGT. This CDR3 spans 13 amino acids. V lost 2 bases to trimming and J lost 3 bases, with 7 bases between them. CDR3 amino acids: CASSEKGHYGYTF. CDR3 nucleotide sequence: TGTGCCAGCAGTGAAAAGGGGCACTATGGCTACACCTTC.

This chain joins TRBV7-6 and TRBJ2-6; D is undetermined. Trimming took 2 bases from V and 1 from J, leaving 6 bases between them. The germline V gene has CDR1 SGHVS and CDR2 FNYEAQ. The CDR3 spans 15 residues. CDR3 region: CASSLIYSGANVLTF. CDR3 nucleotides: TGTGCCAGCAGCTTAATCTATTCTGGGGCCAACGTCCTGACTTTC.

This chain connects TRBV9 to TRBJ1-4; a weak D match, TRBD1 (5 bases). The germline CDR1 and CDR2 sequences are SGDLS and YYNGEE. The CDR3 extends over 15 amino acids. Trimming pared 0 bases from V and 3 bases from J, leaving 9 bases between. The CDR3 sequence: CASSVAGVSNEKLFF. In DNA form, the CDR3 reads TGTGCCAGCAGCGTAGCGGGGGTGTCTAATGAAAAACTGTTTTTT.

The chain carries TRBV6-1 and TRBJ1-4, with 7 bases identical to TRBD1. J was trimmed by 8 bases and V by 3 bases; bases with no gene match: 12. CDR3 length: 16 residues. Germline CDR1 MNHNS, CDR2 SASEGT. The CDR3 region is CASSELPGGYFEKLFF. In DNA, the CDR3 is TGTGCCAGCAGTGAGCTCCCAGGGGGGTATTTCGAAAAACTGTTTTTT.

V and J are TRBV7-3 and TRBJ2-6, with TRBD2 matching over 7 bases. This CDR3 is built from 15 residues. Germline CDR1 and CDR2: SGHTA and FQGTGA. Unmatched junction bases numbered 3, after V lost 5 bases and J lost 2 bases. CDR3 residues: CASSPAGTGANVLTF. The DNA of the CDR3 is TGTGCCAGCAGCCCAGCGGGGACTGGGGCCAACGTCCTGACTTTC.

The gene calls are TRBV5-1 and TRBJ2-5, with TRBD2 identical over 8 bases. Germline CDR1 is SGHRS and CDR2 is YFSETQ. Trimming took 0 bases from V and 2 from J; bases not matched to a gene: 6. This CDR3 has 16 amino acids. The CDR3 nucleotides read TGCGCCAGCAGCTTGGATAGCGGGGCTGTACAAGAGACCCAGTACTTC. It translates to CASSLDSGAVQETQYF.

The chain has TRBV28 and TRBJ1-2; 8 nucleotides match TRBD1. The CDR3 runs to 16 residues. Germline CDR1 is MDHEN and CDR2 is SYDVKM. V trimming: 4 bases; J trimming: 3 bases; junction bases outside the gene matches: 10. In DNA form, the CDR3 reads TGTGCCAGCAGTTCGACATACAGGGGGGCGGACTATGGCTACACCTTC. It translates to CASSSTYRGADYGYTF.

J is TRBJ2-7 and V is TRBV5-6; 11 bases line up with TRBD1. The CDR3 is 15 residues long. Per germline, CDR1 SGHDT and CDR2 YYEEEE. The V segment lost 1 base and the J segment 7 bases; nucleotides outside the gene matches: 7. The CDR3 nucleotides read TGTGCCAGCAGCTTGTATGGACAGGGGGCGGATGAGCAGTACTTC. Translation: CASSLYGQGADEQYF.

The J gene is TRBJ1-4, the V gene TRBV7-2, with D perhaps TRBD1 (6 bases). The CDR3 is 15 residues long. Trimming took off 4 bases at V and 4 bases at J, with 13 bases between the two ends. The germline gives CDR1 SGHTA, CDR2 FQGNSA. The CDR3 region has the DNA TGTGCCAGCAGCTATGGCGGGGGCGATAATGAAAAACTGTTTTTT. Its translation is CASSYGGGDNEKLFF.

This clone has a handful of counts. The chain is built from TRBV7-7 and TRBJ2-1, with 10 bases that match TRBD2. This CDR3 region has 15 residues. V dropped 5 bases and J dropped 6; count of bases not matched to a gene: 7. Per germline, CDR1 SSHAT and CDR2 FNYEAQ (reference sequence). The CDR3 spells CASSPTSGVSNEQFF. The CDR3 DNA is TGTGCCAGCAGCCCTACTAGCGGGGTTAGCAATGAGCAGTTCTTC.

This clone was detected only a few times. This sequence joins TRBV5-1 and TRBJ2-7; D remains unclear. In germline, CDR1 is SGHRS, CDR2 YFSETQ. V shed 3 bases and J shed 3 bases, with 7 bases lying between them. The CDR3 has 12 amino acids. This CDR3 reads CASSSERYEQYF. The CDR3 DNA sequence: TGCGCCAGCAGCTCCGAGCGCTACGAGCAGTACTTC.

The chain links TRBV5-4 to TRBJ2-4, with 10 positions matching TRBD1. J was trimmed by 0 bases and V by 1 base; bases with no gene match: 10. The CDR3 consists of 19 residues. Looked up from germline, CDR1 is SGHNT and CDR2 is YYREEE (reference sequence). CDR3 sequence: CASSLKFPGQGLAKNIQYF. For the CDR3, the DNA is TGTGCCAGCAGCTTGAAGTTCCCGGGACAGGGGCTAGCCAAAAACATTCAGTACTTC.

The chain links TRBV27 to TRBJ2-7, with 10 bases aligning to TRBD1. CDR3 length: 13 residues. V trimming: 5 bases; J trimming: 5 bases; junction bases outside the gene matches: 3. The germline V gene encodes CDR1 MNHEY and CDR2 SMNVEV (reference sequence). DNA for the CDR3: TGTGCCAGCAGTAGACAGGGGGCCGACGAGCAGTACTTC. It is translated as CASSRQGADEQYF.

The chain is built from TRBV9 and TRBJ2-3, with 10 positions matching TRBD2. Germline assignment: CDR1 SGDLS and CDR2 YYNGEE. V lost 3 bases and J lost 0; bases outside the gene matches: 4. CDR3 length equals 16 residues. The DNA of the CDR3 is TGTGCCAGCAGCGCCAGACTAGCGGGTAGCACAGATACGCAGTATTTT. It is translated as CASSARLAGSTDTQYF.

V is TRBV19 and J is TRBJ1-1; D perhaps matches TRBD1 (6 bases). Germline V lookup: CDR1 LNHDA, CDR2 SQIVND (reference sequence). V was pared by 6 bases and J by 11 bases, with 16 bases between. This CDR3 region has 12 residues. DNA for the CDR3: TGTGCCAGTAGCTTCCGGGACAACCTGGCTTTCTTT. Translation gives CASSFRDNLAFF.

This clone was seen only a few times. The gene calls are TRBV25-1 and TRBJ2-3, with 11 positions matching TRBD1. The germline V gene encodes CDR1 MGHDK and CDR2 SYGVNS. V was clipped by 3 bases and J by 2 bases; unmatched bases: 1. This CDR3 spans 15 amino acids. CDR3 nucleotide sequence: TGTGCCAGCAGTGACGGACAGGGGGCCACAGATACGCAGTATTTT. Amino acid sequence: CASSDGQGATDTQYF.

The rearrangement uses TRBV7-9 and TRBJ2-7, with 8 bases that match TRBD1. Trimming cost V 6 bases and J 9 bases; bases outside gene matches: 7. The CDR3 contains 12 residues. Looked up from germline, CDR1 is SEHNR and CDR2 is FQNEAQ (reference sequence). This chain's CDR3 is CASRPQGDRQYF. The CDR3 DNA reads TGTGCCAGCAGACCACAGGGGGATAGGCAGTACTTC.

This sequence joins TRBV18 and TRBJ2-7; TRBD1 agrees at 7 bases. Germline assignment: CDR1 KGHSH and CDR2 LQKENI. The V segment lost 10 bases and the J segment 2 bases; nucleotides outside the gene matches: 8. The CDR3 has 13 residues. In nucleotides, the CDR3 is TGTGCCACCCTGACAGGGTACCCCTACGAGCAGTACTTC. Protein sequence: CATLTGYPYEQYF. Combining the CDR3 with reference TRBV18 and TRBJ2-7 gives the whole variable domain NAGVMQNPRHLVRRRGQEARLRCSPMKGHSHVYWYRQLPEEGLKFMVYLQKENIIDESGMPKERFSAEFPKEGPSILRIQQVVRGDSAAYFCATLTGYPYEQYFGPGTRLTVT.

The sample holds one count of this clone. The CDR3, as DNA: TGTGCCAGTAGTACCCCGGGGGAGGAACGCTACACCTTC. This codes for CASSTPGEERYTF. The V and J genes are TRBV19 and TRBJ1-2, with D maybe TRBD1 (5 bases). V lost 4 bases to trimming and J lost 9 bases, with 15 bases between them. The CDR3 runs 13 residues. Germline lookup yields CDR1 LNHDA and CDR2 SQIVND (reference sequence).

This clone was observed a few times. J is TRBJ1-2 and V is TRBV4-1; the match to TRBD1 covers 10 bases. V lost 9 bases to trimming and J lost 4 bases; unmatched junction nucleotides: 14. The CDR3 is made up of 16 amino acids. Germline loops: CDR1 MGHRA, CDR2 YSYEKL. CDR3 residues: CASGIVGQGLGYGYTF. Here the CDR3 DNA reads TGCGCCAGTGGTATTGTGGGACAGGGGTTGGGCTATGGCTACACCTTC.